This record looks at one T cell receptor (beta chain) sequence and its context. The CDR3 spans 15 residues. Looked up from germline, CDR1 is LGHDT and CDR2 is YNNKEL (reference sequence). V was shortened by 2 bases and J by 4 bases, with 14 bases between the two germline ends. The data are from a study of early T cells in non-severe SARS-CoV-2 infection. For the study at large: The input, bulk RNA from unsorted whole blood, was sequenced, and chains were unpaired.

Attachment of unique molecular identifiers was made to individual cDNA molecules. TCRdb reprocessed the 5' RACE reads via MiXCR and lists one record per CDR3 protein. This sample has over 60,000 distinct CDR3 sequences, with about 9% found just once. The specimen sequenced was whole blood. The source of this sequence is an adult who was a healthcare worker with PCR-confirmed SARS-CoV-2 infection or an uninfected control (not recorded which). V usage is TRBV3-1 and J usage is TRBJ1-2; D possibly corresponds to TRBD1 (6 bases). The CDR3 region is CASSQIQGSLYGYTF. The CDR3 DNA is TGTGCCAGCAGCCAAATACAGGGATCCCTCTATGGCTACACCTTC.